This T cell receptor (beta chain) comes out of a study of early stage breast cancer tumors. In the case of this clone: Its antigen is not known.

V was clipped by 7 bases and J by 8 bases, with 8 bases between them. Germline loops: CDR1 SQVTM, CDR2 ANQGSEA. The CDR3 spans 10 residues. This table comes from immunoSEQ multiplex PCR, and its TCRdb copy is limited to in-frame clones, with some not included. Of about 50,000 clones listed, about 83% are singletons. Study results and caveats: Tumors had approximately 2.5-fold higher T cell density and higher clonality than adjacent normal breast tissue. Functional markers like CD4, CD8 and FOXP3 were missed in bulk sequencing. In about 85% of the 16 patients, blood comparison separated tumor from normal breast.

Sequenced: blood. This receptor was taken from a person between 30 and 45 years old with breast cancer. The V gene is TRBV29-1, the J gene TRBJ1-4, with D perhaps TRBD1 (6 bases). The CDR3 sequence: CSAGQEKLFF. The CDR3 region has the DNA TGCAGCGCCGGACAGGAAAAACTGTTTTTT.